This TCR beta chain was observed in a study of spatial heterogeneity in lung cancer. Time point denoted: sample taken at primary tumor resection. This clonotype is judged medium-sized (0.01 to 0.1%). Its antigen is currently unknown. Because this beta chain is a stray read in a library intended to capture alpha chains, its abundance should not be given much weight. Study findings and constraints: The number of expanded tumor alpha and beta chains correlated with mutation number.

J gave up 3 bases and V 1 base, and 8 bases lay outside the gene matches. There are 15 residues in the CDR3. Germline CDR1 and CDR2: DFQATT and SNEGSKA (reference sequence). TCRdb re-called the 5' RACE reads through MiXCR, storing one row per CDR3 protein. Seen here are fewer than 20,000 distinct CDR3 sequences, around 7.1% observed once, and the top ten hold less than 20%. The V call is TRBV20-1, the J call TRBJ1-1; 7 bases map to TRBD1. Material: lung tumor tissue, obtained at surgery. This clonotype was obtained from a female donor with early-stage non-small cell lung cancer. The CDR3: CSARVRGRGDTEAFF. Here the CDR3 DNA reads TGCAGTGCTAGAGTTCGCGGCAGGGGGGACACTGAAGCTTTCTTT.